Following are 27 T cell receptor beta chains from one sample sequenced in a study of cytomegalovirus exposure and HLA in healthy donors. PCR used 60 Vbeta primers and 13 Jbeta primers. Libraries were prepared by immunoSEQ multiplex PCR; TCRdb keeps only in-frame clonotypes and omits some of them. Of 130,000 to 150,000 clones listed, roughly 80% are singletons. Sequenced material: PBMCs. These receptors all stem from a man aged 35-49 years in good health and CMV-seropositive.

V gene TRBV29-1 combines with J gene TRBJ2-7, with 10 bases that match TRBD1. Germline V lookup: CDR1 SQVTM, CDR2 ANQGSEA. Unmatched junction bases numbered 7, after V lost 6 bases and J lost 11 bases. The CDR3 has 11 amino acids. The CDR3 DNA reads as TGCAGCGTACGGACAGGGGGTGGAAAGTACTTC. Protein: CSVRTGGGKYF.

CDR3 sequence (DNA): TGCAGCGTCCGACAGGGTAATAGCAATCAGCCCCAGCATTTT. Translated: CSVRQGNSNQPQHF. The V and J genes are TRBV29-1 and TRBJ1-5; TRBD1 agrees at 7 bases. Per the germline V gene, CDR1 is SQVTM and CDR2 is ANQGSEA. This CDR3 contains 14 residues. V trimming: 6 bases; J trimming: 0 bases; junction bases outside the gene matches: 5.

This chain links TRBV5-4 with TRBJ1-2, with TRBD1 matching over 8 bases. This CDR3 region has 15 residues. The junction had 6 bases not matched to a gene; V was cut back by 0 bases and J by 5 bases. The germline V gene has CDR1 SGHNT and CDR2 YYREEE (reference sequence). CDR3: CASSLAQGALYGYTF. In nucleotides, the CDR3 is TGTGCCAGCAGCTTGGCGCAGGGGGCTTTATATGGCTACACCTTC. The full variable domain, rest sourced from reference TRBV5-4 and TRBJ1-2, is ETGVTQSPTHLIKTRGQQVTLRCSSQSGHNTVSWYQQALGQGPQFIFQYYREEENGRGNFPPRFSGLQFPNYSSELNVNALELDDSALYLCASSLAQGALYGYTFGSGTRLTVV.

This clone was detected only a few times. This chain links TRBV6-6 with TRBJ1-2, with 8 bases that match TRBD1. The trim removed 0 bases at V and 4 bases at J, leaving 4 bases unmatched. The CDR3 is 15 residues long. Germline lookup yields CDR1 MNHNY and CDR2 SVGAGI (reference sequence). The CDR3 region has the DNA TGTGCCAGCAGTTACTCCAGGGGGCAGAGCTATGGCTACACCTTC. Translation gives CASSYSRGQSYGYTF.

The V and J genes are TRBV15 and TRBJ1-2; 7 bases map to TRBD1. The germline CDR1 and CDR2 sequences are LNHNV and YYDKDF (reference sequence). The CDR3 contains 14 residues. V was clipped by 0 bases and J by 6 bases; unmatched bases: 4. The CDR3 region is CATSREGRGNGYTF. The CDR3 nucleotides are TGTGCCACCAGCAGAGAAGGCAGGGGGAATGGCTACACCTTC.

V usage is TRBV7-9 and J usage is TRBJ1-1; D not certain. The V and J ends lost 0 bases and 5 bases respectively, with 7 bases between them. CDR1 is SEHNR, CDR2 FQNEAQ, per germline (reference sequence). This CDR3 is 13 amino acids long. The CDR3 bases are TGTGCCAGCAGCTTAGCCGGGTGGACTGAAGCTTTCTTT. Its translation is CASSLAGWTEAFF.

The J gene is TRBJ2-2, the V gene TRBV30; 7 bases line up with TRBD1. Trimming removed 3 bases from V and 3 bases from J; junction bases left unmatched: 4. The CDR3 totals 14 residues. Germline values: CDR1 GTSNPN, CDR2 SVGIG (reference sequence). The CDR3 protein is CAWRGGRDTGELFF. Here the CDR3 DNA reads TGTGCCTGGAGAGGGGGCAGGGACACCGGGGAGCTGTTTTTT.

The genes are TRBV11-2 and TRBJ1-4; D is unclear. Trimming took 3 bases from V and 6 from J, leaving 20 bases between them. The CDR3 covers 17 residues. Looked up from germline, CDR1 is SGHAT and CDR2 is FQNNGV. CDR3 residues: CASSFGSRFDLDEKLFF. In DNA form, the CDR3 reads TGTGCCAGCAGCTTCGGATCCAGGTTCGACCTGGATGAAAAACTGTTTTTT.

The rearrangement joins TRBV21-1 to TRBJ2-1; TRBD2 is the table's D call, not checked against the DNA. TRBV21-1 is reported as a pseudogene. The length of the CDR3 is 13 residues. CDR3 nucleotide sequence: TGTGCCCCATATATTCCGGGTTATAATGAGCAGTTCTTC. It specifies CAPYIPGYNEQFF.

V and J are TRBV2 and TRBJ2-3, with D hard to call. The CDR3 has 11 residues. V lost 6 bases to trimming and J lost 2 bases, with 3 bases between them. Germline loops: CDR1 SNHLY, CDR2 FYNNEI. The CDR3 spells CASSSTDTQYF. The DNA of the CDR3 is TGTGCCAGCAGCTCCACAGATACGCAGTATTTT.

This sequence joins TRBV5-1 and TRBJ2-7; D is unresolved. Deletions cut 0 bases from V and 3 bases from J, with 13 bases between. The CDR3 spans 15 residues. CDR1 and CDR2 from the germline V gene are SGHRS and YFSETQ. The CDR3 sequence: CASSLGVGSFYEQYF. DNA for the CDR3: TGCGCCAGCAGCTTGGGAGTGGGCAGCTTCTACGAGCAGTACTTC.

This chain links TRBV7-9 with TRBJ2-1; 9 bases agree with TRBD2. The germline V gene encodes CDR1 SEHNR and CDR2 FQNEAQ (reference sequence). J gave up 5 bases and V 5 bases, and 7 bases lay outside the gene matches. The CDR3 has 15 amino acids. The CDR3 nucleotides read TGTGCCAGCAGCCCCGGAGCTAGCGGGAACAATGAGCAGTTCTTC. Encoded protein: CASSPGASGNNEQFF.

This chain joins TRBV21-1 and TRBJ2-7; TRBD2, the table's D call, lacks a check against the DNA. TRBV21-1 represents a pseudogene. CDR3 length equals 23 residues. Here the CDR3 reads CASSKWEGGAGTSLPLLSYEQYF. In nucleotides, the CDR3 is TGTGCCAGCAGCAAATGGGAGGGGGGAGCCGGGACTAGCCTCCCACTCCTCTCCTACGAGCAGTACTTC.

There are a few counts of this clone. The gene calls are TRBV18 and TRBJ2-7; D gene unclear. Germline CDR1 KGHSH, CDR2 LQKENI. Between the trimmed V and J ends, which lost 3 bases and 3 bases, there was a span of 6 bases. The CDR3 has 12 residues. The CDR3 here is CASSPSVYEQYF. CDR3 in DNA: TGTGCCAGCTCACCCTCCGTCTACGAGCAGTACTTC.

This sequence joins TRBV27 and TRBJ1-2; a possible D gene is TRBD1 (6 bases). This CDR3 is built from 13 residues. Trimming pared 5 bases from V and 5 bases from J, leaving 12 bases between. Germline loops: CDR1 MNHEY, CDR2 SMNVEV (reference sequence). CDR3 coding DNA: TGTGCCAGCAGTCAATACAGGGAGTATGGCTACACCTTC. It encodes CASSQYREYGYTF.

The CDR3, as DNA: TGTGCCAGCACCGCGGCGGGGTCTAAAAACATTCAGTACTTC. Its translation: CASTAAGSKNIQYF. The chain uses TRBV11-1 and TRBJ2-4; perhaps TRBD2 as D (6 bases). Between the trimmed V and J ends, which lost 7 bases and 4 bases, there was a span of 14 bases. The CDR3 has 14 amino acids. In germline, CDR1 is SGHAT, CDR2 FQDESV (reference sequence).

The V and J genes are TRBV9 and TRBJ2-5; possible D gene TRBD2, 5 bases. CDR3 length: 12 residues. Germline loops: CDR1 SGDLS, CDR2 YYNGEE. V dropped 7 bases and J dropped 2 bases, with 9 bases sitting between them. The CDR3 sequence is CASGSGQETQYF. Here the CDR3 DNA reads TGTGCCAGCGGGAGTGGACAAGAGACCCAGTACTTC. Full variable domain (rest looked up from reference TRBV9 and TRBJ2-5): DSGVTQTPKHLITATGQRVTLRCSPRSGDLSVYWYQQSLDQGLQFLIQYYNGEERAKGNILERFSAQQFPDLHSELNLSSLELGDSALYFCASGSGQETQYFGPGTRLLVL.

This clone has more than one count but fewer than ten. The J gene is TRBJ1-2, the V gene TRBV4-2, with a weak D call TRBD1 (6 bases). The V gene lost 0 bases and the J gene lost 0 bases, with 14 bases spanning the gap. Germline values: CDR1 LGHNA, CDR2 YNFKEQ. The CDR3 consists of 17 residues. DNA for the CDR3: TGTGCCAGCAGCCAAGAGAGGGGGGGGGCCACTAACTATGGCTACACCTTC. This encodes CASSQERGGATNYGYTF.

V gene TRBV7-8 combines with J gene TRBJ2-1; 16 bases align to TRBD2. The CDR3 extends over 18 amino acids. CDR1 is SGHVS, CDR2 FQNEAQ, per germline. The V gene end was trimmed by 6 bases and the J gene end by 6 bases; junction bases not matched to a gene: 11. CDR3 region: CASRDPGTSGGGSNEQFF. CDR3 DNA sequence: TGTGCCAGCAGGGATCCCGGGACTAGCGGGGGGGGGTCCAATGAGCAGTTCTTC.

The V gene is TRBV7-6, the J gene TRBJ1-1; D is possibly TRBD1 (6 bases). V lost 6 bases, J lost 4 bases, and 9 bases lay in between. Germline CDR1 and CDR2: SGHVS and FNYEAQ. The CDR3 is made up of 12 amino acids. CDR3 amino acids: CASRGAGTEAFF. Here the CDR3 DNA reads TGTGCCAGCAGGGGGGCAGGCACTGAAGCTTTCTTT.

V and J are TRBV5-1 and TRBJ2-3; perhaps TRBD1 as D (7 bases). CDR1 and CDR2 (germline): SGHRS, YFSETQ. The CDR3 has 15 amino acids. V lost 1 base and J lost 4, with 13 bases in between. Here the CDR3 DNA reads TGCGCCAGCAGCTTGCAACAGGGGAGGTCAGATACGCAGTATTTT. Amino acid sequence: CASSLQQGRSDTQYF.

The CDR3 here is CASSPRPGTLNTEAFF. The CDR3, as DNA: TGTGCCAGCAGCCCAAGACCCGGGACATTAAACACTGAAGCTTTCTTT. The chain uses TRBV7-9 and TRBJ1-1; D perhaps matches TRBD1 (6 bases). This CDR3 has 16 amino acids. CDR1 SEHNR and CDR2 FQNEAQ come from the germline V gene (reference sequence). V was clipped by 5 bases and J by 2 bases, with 18 bases between them.

This clone appeared a single time. V is TRBV27 and J is TRBJ1-2, with 9 nucleotides matching TRBD1. Germline trimming cut 4 bases from V and 3 bases from J; bases unmatched to any gene: 3. Germline lookup yields CDR1 MNHEY and CDR2 SMNVEV (reference sequence). The CDR3 runs 14 residues. The CDR3 DNA reads TGTGCCAGCAGTTCTTGGGACAGGGACTATGGCTACACCTTC. It codes for CASSSWDRDYGYTF.

The J gene is TRBJ2-2, the V gene TRBV7-3; the match to TRBD1 covers 8 bases. V shed 1 base and J 5 bases; nucleotides not matched to a gene: 6. Germline CDR1 and CDR2: SGHTA and FQGTGA. This CDR3 is 16 amino acids long. The CDR3 here is CASSLSGTGRTGELFF. CDR3 nucleotide sequence: TGTGCCAGCAGCTTAAGTGGGACAGGCCGGACCGGGGAGCTGTTTTTT.

CDR3 DNA: TGTGCCAGCAGTTACTCGCCTACCGACTCCTACGAGCAGTACTTC. Protein product: CASSYSPTDSYEQYF. The V and J genes are TRBV6-6 and TRBJ2-7, with D hard to call. The V gene's germline CDR1 is MNHNY and CDR2 SVGAGI (reference sequence). Trimming took off 0 bases at V and 0 bases at J, with 9 bases between the two ends. The CDR3 loop spans 15 amino acids.

Notes on this clone: At one end the junction does not follow the germline gene, possibly because of a read error. V and J are TRBV2 and TRBJ1-1; no reliable D call. Germline CDR1 is SNHLY and CDR2 is FYNNEI. The CDR3 is 14 residues long. The CDR3 DNA follows: TGTGCCAGCAGTGAAGCGCTTCATCGGGGTTATGCTTACTTT. Its protein product is CASSEALHRGYAYF.

The table lists this clone with a few counts. This rearrangement joins TRBV7-9 to TRBJ2-3, with 8 bases identical to TRBD1. The CDR3 runs to 17 residues. Per the germline V gene, CDR1 is SEHNR and CDR2 is FQNEAQ (reference sequence). V was clipped by 1 base and J by 3 bases; unmatched bases: 9. The CDR3 spells CASSLGSGGLGTDTQYF. In DNA, the CDR3 is TGTGCCAGCAGCTTAGGTTCAGGGGGCTTGGGAACAGATACGCAGTATTTT.